The 12 T cell receptor beta chains reported below all come from one sample, sequenced in a study of T cells after yellow fever vaccination. TCRdb reprocessed the 5' RACE reads with MiXCR, giving one entry per CDR3 protein. This sample carries approximately 300,000 distinct CDR3 sequences, about 10% of them seen once, and the ten largest clones take about 3%. This specimen was CD4+ T cells sorted from PBMCs, taken 45 days after the yellow fever booster vaccination. Receptors originate from a man aged 18-30 years who received the YFV17D yellow fever vaccine.

This clonotype was detected only once. The V call is TRBV2, the J call TRBJ1-5; D perhaps matches TRBD1 (5 bases). This CDR3 is built from 14 residues. V lost 6 bases to trimming and J lost 3 bases, with 12 bases between them. From germline, CDR1 is SNHLY and CDR2 FYNNEI. The CDR3 region has the DNA TGTGCCAGCAGCGGGACCCTCGACAATCAGCCCCAGCATTTT. Translated, it gives CASSGTLDNQPQHF.

The sample holds a few counts of this clonotype. This chain connects TRBV7-2 to TRBJ2-7, with D perhaps matching TRBD1 (5 bases). The V gene lost 2 bases and the J gene lost 3 bases, with 17 bases spanning the gap. CDR1 and CDR2 from the germline V gene are SGHTA and FQGNSA. The CDR3 is 16 residues long. The CDR3 nucleotides read TGTGCCAGCAGCTTACGGTATCCTAGGGGAATCTACGAGCAGTACTTC. It specifies CASSLRYPRGIYEQYF.

The sample holds a few counts of this clonotype. The chain uses TRBV27 and TRBJ2-2; D is undetermined. The CDR3 extends over 15 amino acids. The germline CDR1 and CDR2 sequences are MNHEY and SMNVEV (reference sequence). With 1 base removed from V and 8 bases from J, the gap between germline ends came to 14 bases. CDR3 residues: CASSLWWSRGGELFF. CDR3 bases: TGTGCCAGCAGTTTATGGTGGAGCCGAGGAGGGGAGCTGTTTTTT.

This clonotype showed up just a few times. The chain links TRBV5-1 to TRBJ2-7, with D perhaps TRBD2 (5 bases). V was shortened by 4 bases and J by 6 bases, with 11 bases between the two germline ends. In germline, CDR1 is SGHRS, CDR2 YFSETQ. This CDR3 contains 12 residues. The CDR3 sequence: CASSRSEGEQYF. The DNA for the CDR3 is TGCGCCAGCAGCCGCAGCGAGGGCGAGCAGTACTTC.

This clonotype has just one count. This chain links TRBV2 with TRBJ2-3, with unresolved D. The CDR3 spans 17 residues. The V gene lost 7 bases and the J gene lost 6 bases, with 26 bases spanning the gap. CDR1 and CDR2 (germline): SNHLY, FYNNEI. The CDR3 DNA reads as TGTGCCAGCAAGGCGGCAGTCGGCCTCAATTACCGGGATACGCAGTATTTT. As protein: CASKAAVGLNYRDTQYF. Drawing the rest from reference TRBV2 and TRBJ2-3, the complete variable domain is EPEVTQTPSHQVTQMGQEVILRCVPISNHLYFYWYRQILGQKVEFLVSFYNNEISEKSEIFDDQFSVERPDGSNFTLKIRSTKLEDSAMYFCASKAAVGLNYRDTQYFGPGTRLTVL.

The rearrangement joins TRBV6-1 to TRBJ1-1; 9 bases line up with TRBD1. In germline, CDR1 is MNHNS, CDR2 SASEGT. The CDR3 spans 13 residues. J lost 8 bases, V lost 6 bases, and 7 bases had no gene match. The CDR3 protein is CASSEWDRAEAFF. The CDR3, as DNA: TGTGCCAGCAGCGAGTGGGACAGGGCGGAAGCTTTCTTT.

In this sample, this clonotype turned up a few times. V is TRBV7-8 and J is TRBJ2-3; either TRBD1 or TRBD2 may supply D (5 bases each). This CDR3 is 15 amino acids long. Per the germline V gene, CDR1 is SGHVS and CDR2 is FQNEAQ. V lost 1 base and J lost 8, with 16 bases in between. CDR3 DNA: TGTGCCAGCAGCTTAGGTCAGGGAGCACATAGTACGCAGTATTTT. Its protein is CASSLGQGAHSTQYF.

In its sample, this clonotype was seen many times. The J gene is TRBJ1-5, the V gene TRBV12-3 or TRBV12-4, with 12 nucleotides matching TRBD1. Trimming took 6 bases from V and 6 from J; bases not matched to a gene: 6. The CDR3 covers 15 residues. This CDR3 is CASSSGTGGLQPQHF. The CDR3 DNA reads TGTGCCAGCAGCTCCGGGACAGGGGGCCTTCAGCCCCAGCATTTT.

The V call is TRBV4-1, the J call TRBJ2-3; the D is unclear. CDR3 length: 13 residues. Trimming took off 4 bases at V and 4 bases at J, with 9 bases between the two ends. Germline loops: CDR1 MGHRA, CDR2 YSYEKL. Written as DNA, the CDR3 is TGCGCCAGCAGCCCGCTTAGCTCAGATACGCAGTATTTT. It specifies CASSPLSSDTQYF.

The J gene is TRBJ1-3, the V gene TRBV10-1, with D possibly matching TRBD1 (6 bases). Germline V gene data show CDR1 as WNHNN and CDR2 as SYGVQD (reference sequence). The V gene lost 3 bases and the J gene lost 3 bases, with 15 bases spanning the gap. CDR3 length: 16 amino acids. This CDR3 is CASSDPRDNLGNTIYF. The CDR3, as DNA: TGCGCCAGCAGTGATCCTCGGGACAACCTTGGAAACACCATATATTTT.

J is TRBJ1-1 and V is TRBV7-3; D gene uncertain. The CDR3 runs 14 residues. Germline V gene lookup returns CDR1 SGHTA and CDR2 FQGTGA. Trimming took 4 bases from V and 2 from J, leaving 11 bases between them. The CDR3 bases are TGTGCCAGCAGCTCGGGGTCTCCCAACACTGAAGCTTTCTTT. Translation: CASSSGSPNTEAFF.

The chain is built from TRBV5-1 and TRBJ1-5; 9 nucleotides agree with TRBD1. After removal of 4 bases from V and 6 bases from J, the junction contained 5 bases not matched to a gene. Per the germline V gene, CDR1 is SGHRS and CDR2 is YFSETQ. This CDR3 region has 14 residues. CDR3 region: CASSRTGVGQPQHF. DNA of the CDR3: TGCGCCAGCAGCCGGACAGGGGTCGGTCAGCCCCAGCATTTT.